This T cell receptor (beta chain) stems from a study of T-cell reconstitution after alpha-beta-depleted transplantation in children. This clonotype was counted many times. The target antigen is unknown. The library targeted TCRbeta and was prepared with unique molecular identifiers. TCRdb reprocessed the PCR reads with MiXCR, giving one entry per CDR3 protein. Here the sample spans roughly 200,000 distinct CDR3 sequences, about 7% being singletons. Regarding the study as a whole: Alpha-beta T cells about two months after transplant reportedly derived from several hundred expanded graft clones. Some patients' high day-60 TCRbeta diversity was traced to surviving recipient T cells and thymic progenitors. T-cell counts and diversity at one year post-transplant came mainly from newly produced T cells.

V was clipped by 6 bases and J by 1 base, with 15 bases between them. Germline CDR1 SQVTM, CDR2 ANQGSEA. The CDR3 is 14 amino acids. The TCR sequence derives from a boy younger than 10 with acute lymphoblastic leukemia, due to receive a stem cell transplant. V gene TRBV29-1 combines with J gene TRBJ1-1; weak D call: TRBD1 (5 bases). The material was PBMCs, obtained before TCRalphabeta/CD19-depleted stem cell transplant. The chain's CDR3 is CSVIGHSQNTEAFF. The CDR3 nucleotides are TGCAGCGTCATAGGACATTCACAGAACACTGAAGCTTTCTTT.